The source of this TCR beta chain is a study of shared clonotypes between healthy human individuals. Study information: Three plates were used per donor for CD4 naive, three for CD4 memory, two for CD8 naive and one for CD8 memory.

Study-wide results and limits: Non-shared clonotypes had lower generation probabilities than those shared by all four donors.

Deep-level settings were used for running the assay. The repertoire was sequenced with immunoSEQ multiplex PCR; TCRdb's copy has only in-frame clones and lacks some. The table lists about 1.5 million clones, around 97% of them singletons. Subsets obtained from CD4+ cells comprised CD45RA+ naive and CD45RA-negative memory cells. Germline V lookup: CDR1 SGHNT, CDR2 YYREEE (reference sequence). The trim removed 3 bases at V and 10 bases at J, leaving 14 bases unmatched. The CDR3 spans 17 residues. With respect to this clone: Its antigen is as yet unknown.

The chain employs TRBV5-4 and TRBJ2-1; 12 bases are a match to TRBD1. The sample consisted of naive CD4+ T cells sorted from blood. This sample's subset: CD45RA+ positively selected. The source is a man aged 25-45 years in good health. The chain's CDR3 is CASSSAPPGQGAKEQFF. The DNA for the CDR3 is TGTGCCAGCAGCTCAGCACCCCCGGGACAGGGGGCTAAGGAGCAGTTCTTC.